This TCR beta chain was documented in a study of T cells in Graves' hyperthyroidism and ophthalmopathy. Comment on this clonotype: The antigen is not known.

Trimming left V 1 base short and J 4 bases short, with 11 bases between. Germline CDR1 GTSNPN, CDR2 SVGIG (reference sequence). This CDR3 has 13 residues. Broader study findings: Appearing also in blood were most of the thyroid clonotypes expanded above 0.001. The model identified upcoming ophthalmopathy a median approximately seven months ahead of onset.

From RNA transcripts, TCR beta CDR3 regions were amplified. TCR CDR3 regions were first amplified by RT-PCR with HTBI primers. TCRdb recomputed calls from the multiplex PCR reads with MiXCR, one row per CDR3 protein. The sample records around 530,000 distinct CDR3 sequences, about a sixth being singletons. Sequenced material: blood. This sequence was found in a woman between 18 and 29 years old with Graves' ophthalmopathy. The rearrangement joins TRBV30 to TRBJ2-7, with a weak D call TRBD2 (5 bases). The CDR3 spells CAWSGGRPYEQYF. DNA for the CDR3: TGTGCCTGGAGTGGTGGGAGACCTTACGAGCAGTACTTC.